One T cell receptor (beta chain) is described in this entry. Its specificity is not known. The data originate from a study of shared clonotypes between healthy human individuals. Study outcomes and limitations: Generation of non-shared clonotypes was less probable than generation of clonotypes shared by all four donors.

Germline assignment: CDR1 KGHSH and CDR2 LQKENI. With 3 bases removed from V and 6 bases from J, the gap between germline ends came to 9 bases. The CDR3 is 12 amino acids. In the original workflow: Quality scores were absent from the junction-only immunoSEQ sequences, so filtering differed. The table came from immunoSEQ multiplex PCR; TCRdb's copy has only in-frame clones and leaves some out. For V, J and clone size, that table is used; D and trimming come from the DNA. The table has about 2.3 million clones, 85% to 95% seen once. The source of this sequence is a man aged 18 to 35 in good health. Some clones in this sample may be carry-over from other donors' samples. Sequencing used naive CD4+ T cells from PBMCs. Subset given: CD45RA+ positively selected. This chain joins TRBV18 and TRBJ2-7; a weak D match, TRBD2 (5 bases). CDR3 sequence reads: CASSPSGSEQYF. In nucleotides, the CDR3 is TGTGCCAGCTCACCGTCGGGGTCCGAGCAGTACTTC.